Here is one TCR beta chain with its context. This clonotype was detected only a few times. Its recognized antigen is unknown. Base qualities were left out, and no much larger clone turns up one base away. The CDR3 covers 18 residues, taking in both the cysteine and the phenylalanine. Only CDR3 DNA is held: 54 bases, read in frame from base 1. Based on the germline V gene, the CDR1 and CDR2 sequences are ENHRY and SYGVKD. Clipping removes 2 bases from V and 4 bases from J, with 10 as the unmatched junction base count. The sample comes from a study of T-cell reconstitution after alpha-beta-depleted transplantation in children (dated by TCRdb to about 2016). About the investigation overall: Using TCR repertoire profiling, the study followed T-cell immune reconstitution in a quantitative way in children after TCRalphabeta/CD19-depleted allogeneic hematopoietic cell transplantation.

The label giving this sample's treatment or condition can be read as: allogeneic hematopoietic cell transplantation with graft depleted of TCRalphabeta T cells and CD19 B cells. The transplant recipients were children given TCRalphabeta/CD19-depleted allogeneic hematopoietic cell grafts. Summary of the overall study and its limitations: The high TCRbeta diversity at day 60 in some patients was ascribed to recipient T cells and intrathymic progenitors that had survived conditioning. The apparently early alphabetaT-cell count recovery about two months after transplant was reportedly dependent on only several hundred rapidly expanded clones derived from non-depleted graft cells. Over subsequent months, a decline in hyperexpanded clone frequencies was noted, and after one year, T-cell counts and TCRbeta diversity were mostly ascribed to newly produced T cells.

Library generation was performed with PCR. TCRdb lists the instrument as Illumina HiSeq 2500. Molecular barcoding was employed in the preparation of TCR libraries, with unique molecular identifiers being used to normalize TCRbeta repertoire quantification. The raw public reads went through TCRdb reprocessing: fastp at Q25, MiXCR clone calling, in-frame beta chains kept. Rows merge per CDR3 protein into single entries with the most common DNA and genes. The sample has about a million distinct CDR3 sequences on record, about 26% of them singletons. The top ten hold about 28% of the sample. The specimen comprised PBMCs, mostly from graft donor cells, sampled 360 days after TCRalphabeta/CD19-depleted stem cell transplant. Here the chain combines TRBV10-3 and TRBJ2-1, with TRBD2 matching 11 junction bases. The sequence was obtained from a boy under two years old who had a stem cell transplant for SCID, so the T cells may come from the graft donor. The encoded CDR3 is CAISEPLRSGGAYNEQFF. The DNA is TGTGCCATCAGTGAGCCCCTCCGTAGCGGGGGGGCGTACAATGAGCAGTTCTTC.